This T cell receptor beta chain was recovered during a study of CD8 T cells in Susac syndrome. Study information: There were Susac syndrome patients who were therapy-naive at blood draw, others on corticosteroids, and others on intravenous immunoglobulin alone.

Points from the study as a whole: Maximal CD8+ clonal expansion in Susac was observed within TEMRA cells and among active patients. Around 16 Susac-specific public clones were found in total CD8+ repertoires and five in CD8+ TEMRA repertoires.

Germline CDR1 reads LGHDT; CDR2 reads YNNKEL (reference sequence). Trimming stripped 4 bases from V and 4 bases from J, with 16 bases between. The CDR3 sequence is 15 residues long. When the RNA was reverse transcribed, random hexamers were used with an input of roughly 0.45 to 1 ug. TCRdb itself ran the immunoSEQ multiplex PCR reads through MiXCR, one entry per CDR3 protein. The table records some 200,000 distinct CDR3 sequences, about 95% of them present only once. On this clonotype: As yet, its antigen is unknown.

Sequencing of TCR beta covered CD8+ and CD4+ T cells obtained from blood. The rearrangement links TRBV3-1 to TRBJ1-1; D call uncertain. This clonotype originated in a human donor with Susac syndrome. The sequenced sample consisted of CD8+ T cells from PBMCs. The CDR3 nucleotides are TGTGCCAGCAGCCGTGGGGAGGGAGGAGTCACTGAAGCTTTCTTT. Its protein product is CASSRGEGGVTEAFF.